Listed below are T cell receptor beta chains from one sample, sequenced in a study of PD-1 blockade in mismatch repair-deficient tumors. Profiled with immunoSEQ multiplex PCR; TCRdb holds only in-frame clones, not every one. The sample includes more than 95,000 clones, about 88% seen only once; the top ten take roughly 13%. The specimen comprised peripheral blood, sampled 44 weeks after starting pembrolizumab. Receptors were obtained from an adult with mismatch repair-deficient cancer. Each CDR3 is given with its conserved first and last residue. D genes are given only for firm matches. Expanded clones are given a class, and other clones once, few, many or no size at all.

V: TRBV7-3; length: 15; D: NA; size: once; J: TRBJ2-1; CDR3: CASSSQGWAYNEQFF; DNA: TGTGCCAGCAGCTCTCAGGGGTGGGCCTACAATGAGCAGTTCTTC
V: TRBV7-9; length: 11; D: NA; size: NA; J: TRBJ2-7; CDR3: CASSLYDEQYF; DNA: TGTGCCAGCAGCTTATATGACGAGCAGTACTTC
V: TRBV7-9; length: 16; D: NA; size: once; J: TRBJ2-2; CDR3: CASSSPRGTNTGELFF; DNA: TGTGCCAGCAGCTCACCGCGGGGTACGAACACCGGGGAGCTGTTTTTT
V: TRBV28; length: 15; D: NA; size: NA; J: TRBJ2-7; CDR3: CASSQRTRGIHEQYF; DNA: TGTGCCAGCAGTCAACGAACAAGGGGCATCCACGAGCAGTACTTC
V: TRBV6-5; length: 16; D: TRBD1; size: NA; J: TRBJ2-2; CDR3: CASSYSWTGNTGELFF; DNA: TGTGCCAGCAGTTACTCGTGGACAGGGAACACCGGGGAGCTGTTTTTT
V: TRBV5-4; length: 13; D: NA; size: NA; J: TRBJ1-2; CDR3: CASSPGTLYGYTF; DNA: TGTGCCAGCAGTCCCGGGACACTGTATGGCTACACCTTC
V: TRBV18; length: 15; D: TRBD2; size: NA; J: TRBJ2-2; CDR3: CASSPRLAGVGELFF; DNA: TGTGCCAGCTCACCACGATTAGCGGGAGTCGGGGAGCTGTTTTTT
V: TRBV30; length: 15; D: NA; size: NA; J: TRBJ1-3; CDR3: CAWSVLQLSGNTIYF; DNA: TGTGCCTGGAGTGTACTACAGCTCTCTGGAAACACCATATATTTT
V: TRBV25-1; length: 14; D: NA; size: NA; J: TRBJ2-5; CDR3: CASSEMVGKETQYF; DNA: TGTGCCAGCAGTGAAATGGTGGGAAAAGAGACCCAGTACTTC
V: TRBV5-1; length: 22; D: TRBD2; size: NA; J: TRBJ2-3; CDR3: CASSRIPPRGLAGGLEENTQYF; DNA: TGCGCCAGCAGCCGGATTCCCCCCAGAGGACTAGCGGGAGGGCTCGAGGAGAATACGCAGTATTTT
V: TRBV10-3; length: 14; D: NA; size: NA; J: TRBJ2-3; CDR3: CAISADRGTDTQYF; DNA: TGTGCCATCAGTGCGGACAGAGGCACAGATACGCAGTATTTT
V: TRBV6-4; length: 15; D: TRBD1; size: NA; J: TRBJ2-3; CDR3: CASSDGTGGADTQYF; DNA: TGTGCCAGCAGTGACGGGACAGGGGGCGCAGATACGCAGTATTTT
V: TRBV9; length: 16; D: TRBD1; size: NA; J: TRBJ2-2; CDR3: CASSVAGQGVAGELFF; DNA: TGTGCCAGCAGCGTAGCGGGACAGGGAGTCGCCGGGGAGCTGTTTTTT
V: TRBV19; length: 14; D: NA; size: NA; J: TRBJ2-3; CDR3: CASNLNGRTDTQYF; DNA: TGTGCCAGTAATCTCAACGGCCGCACAGATACGCAGTATTTT
V: TRBV27; length: 17; D: TRBD1; size: NA; J: TRBJ1-5; CDR3: CASSPRDRARRNQPQHF; DNA: TGTGCCAGCAGTCCCCGGGACAGGGCTAGGCGCAATCAGCCCCAGCATTTT
V: TRBV19; length: 14; D: TRBD1; size: NA; J: TRBJ2-7; CDR3: CASSIWGQADEQYF; DNA: TGTGCCAGTAGTATCTGGGGACAGGCGGACGAGCAGTACTTC
V: TRBV21-1; length: 14; D: NA; size: NA; J: TRBJ2-7; CDR3: CARAERGGTYEQYF; DNA: TGTGCCAGAGCCGAGCGCGGGGGTACCTACGAGCAGTACTTC
V: TRBV7-9; length: 15; D: TRBD1; size: NA; J: TRBJ2-1; CDR3: CASSRTGERYNEQFF; DNA: TGTGCCAGCAGCCGGACAGGGGAGCGCTACAATGAGCAGTTCTTC
V: TRBV30; length: 14; D: TRBD1; size: NA; J: TRBJ1-4; CDR3: CAWRERGPREKLFF; DNA: TGTGCCTGGAGAGAAAGGGGGCCTCGTGAAAAACTGTTTTTT
V: TRBV4-1; length: 16; D: TRBD2; size: NA; J: TRBJ2-7; CDR3: CASSQDLLAESYEQYF; DNA: TGCGCCAGCAGCCAAGATCTACTAGCGGAGTCCTACGAGCAGTACTTC
V: TRBV2; length: 14; D: TRBD1; size: once; J: TRBJ1-2; CDR3: CASSDDRGYYGYTF; DNA: TGTGCCAGCAGTGATGACAGGGGGTACTATGGCTACACCTTC
V: TRBV30; length: 13; D: NA; size: NA; J: TRBJ2-7; CDR3: CAWSVGDGNEQYF; DNA: TGTGCCTGGAGTGTAGGGGACGGGAACGAGCAGTACTTC
V: TRBV2; length: 14; D: TRBD1; size: NA; J: TRBJ1-4; CDR3: CASSRTGLNEKLFF; DNA: TGTGCCAGCAGTAGGACAGGGTTAAATGAAAAACTGTTTTTT
V: TRBV11-2; length: 11; D: NA; size: NA; J: TRBJ1-3; CDR3: CASSLINTIYF; DNA: TGTGCCAGCAGCTTAATAAACACCATATATTTT
V: TRBV19; length: 14; D: NA; size: NA; J: TRBJ1-5; CDR3: CASRRDNSNQPQHF; DNA: TGTGCCAGTAGGCGGGACAATAGCAATCAGCCCCAGCATTTT
V: TRBV6-5; length: 15; D: NA; size: NA; J: TRBJ2-5; CDR3: CASGSYRDPEETQYF; DNA: TGTGCCAGCGGCTCCTACCGGGACCCCGAAGAGACCCAGTACTTC
V: TRBV30; length: 17; D: NA; size: NA; J: TRBJ2-3; CDR3: CAWSRDHILTSTDTQYF; DNA: TGTGCCTGGAGTCGGGACCATATTTTGACTAGCACAGATACGCAGTATTTT
V: TRBV29-1; length: 15; D: TRBD1; size: NA; J: TRBJ2-3; CDR3: CSALTGGASTDTQYF; DNA: TGCAGCGCCCTGACAGGGGGGGCTAGCACAGATACGCAGTATTTT
V: TRBV11-3; length: 15; D: TRBD2; size: NA; J: TRBJ2-7; CDR3: CASRYSSGDGSEQYF; DNA: TGTGCCAGCAGATATAGCAGCGGGGATGGCAGCGAGCAGTACTTC
V: TRBV15; length: 14; D: TRBD1; size: NA; J: TRBJ2-7; CDR3: CATSNRDRGHEQYF; DNA: TGTGCCACCAGCAACCGGGACAGGGGGCATGAGCAGTACTTC
V: TRBV5-4; length: 12; D: NA; size: NA; J: TRBJ1-2; CDR3: CASSPSGVGYTF; DNA: TGTGCCAGCAGCCCTAGCGGGGTGGGCTACACCTTC
V: TRBV29-1; length: 12; D: TRBD1; size: few; J: TRBJ2-5; CDR3: CSSWDSEETQYF; DNA: TGCAGCTCGTGGGACAGTGAAGAGACCCAGTACTTC
V: TRBV9; length: 13; D: NA; size: few; J: TRBJ2-7; CDR3: CASSVNTDYEQYF; DNA: TGTGCCAGCAGCGTGAACACGGACTACGAGCAGTACTTC
V: TRBV6-6; length: 14; D: NA; size: NA; J: TRBJ2-5; CDR3: CASSYGGYQETQYF; DNA: TGTGCCAGCAGTTATGGGGGTTACCAAGAGACCCAGTACTTC
V: TRBV9; length: 12; D: NA; size: NA; J: TRBJ1-2; CDR3: CASSGGTYGYTF; DNA: TGTGCCAGCAGCGGGGGCACCTATGGCTACACCTTC
V: TRBV7-2; length: 14; D: NA; size: once; J: TRBJ1-5; CDR3: CASSSFGSNQPQHF; DNA: TGTGCCAGCAGCTCGTTCGGGAGCAATCAGCCCCAGCATTTT
V: TRBV7-9; length: 16; D: NA; size: NA; J: TRBJ2-1; CDR3: CASSLWWGAGDNEQFF; DNA: TGTGCCAGCAGCCTATGGTGGGGGGCCGGAGACAATGAGCAGTTCTTC
V: TRBV5-1; length: 14; D: TRBD1; size: NA; J: TRBJ1-4; CDR3: CASSLEQGFEKLFF; DNA: TGCGCCAGCAGCTTGGAACAGGGGTTCGAAAAACTGTTTTTT
V: TRBV29-1; length: 13; D: TRBD2; size: NA; J: TRBJ2-2; CDR3: CSAGLADGGELFF; DNA: TGCAGCGCAGGACTAGCGGACGGCGGGGAGCTGTTTTTT